The clone carrying this TCR beta chain appeared once. What it binds is unknown. These data come from a study of identical twins. Study-level findings and limits: Modelling underestimated the level of out-of-frame TCR alpha sharing observed in monozygotic twins. In beta out-of-frame sequences, the excess sharing between twins was weaker.

The CDR3 sequence is 16 residues long. Trimming removed 7 bases from V and 1 base from J, with 16 bases in between. Germline V gives CDR1 MNHNY, CDR2 SVGAGI (reference sequence). TCRdb reprocessed the 5' RACE reads with MiXCR, giving one entry per CDR3 protein. The repertoire consists of some 1,600,000 distinct CDR3 sequences, with under 35% occurring once and the leading ten covering 0.25% to 0.3%. The chain couples TRBV6-6 to TRBJ2-2; the D gene could be TRBD1 or TRBD2 (5 bases each). Sequenced: cord blood. The receptor was isolated from a newborn girl in good health. The CDR3 reads CASTPTGTENTGELFF. CDR3 coding DNA: TGTGCCAGCACCCCCACCGGGACGGAGAACACCGGGGAGCTGTTTTTT.